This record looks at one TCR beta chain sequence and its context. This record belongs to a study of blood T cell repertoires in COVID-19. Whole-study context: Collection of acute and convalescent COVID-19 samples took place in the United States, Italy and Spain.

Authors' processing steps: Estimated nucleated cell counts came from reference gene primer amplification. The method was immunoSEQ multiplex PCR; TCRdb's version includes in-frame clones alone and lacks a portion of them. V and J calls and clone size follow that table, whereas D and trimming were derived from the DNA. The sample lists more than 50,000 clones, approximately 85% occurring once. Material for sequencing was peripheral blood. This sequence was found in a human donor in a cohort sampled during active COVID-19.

The CDR3 DNA reads as TGTGCCAGCAGTCCGGACAGGACTAACTATGGCTACACCTTC. Protein sequence: CASSPDRTNYGYTF. The rearrangement joins TRBV6-4 to TRBJ1-2; TRBD1 matches at 7 bases. The CDR3 spans 14 residues. With V trimmed by 5 bases and J by 0 bases, 3 bases remained unmatched. Germline loops: CDR1 MRHNA, CDR2 SNTAGT.